This T cell receptor (beta chain) emerged from a study of regulatory T cells in long-lasting Graves disease. Study-wide points: With persistent disease, TRBV28, TRBJ1-2 and TRBJ2-5 were the favored segments. Persistent patients shared more public clonotypes (2,741) than newly diagnosed patients (under 1,000).

Of note for this clonotype: No antigen is known for it.

The CDR3 sequence is 18 residues long. The germline gives CDR1 SGHAT, CDR2 FQNNGV. Trimming removed 3 bases at V and 5 bases at J, with 25 bases between. Time point indicated: newly diagnosed GD, antithyroid drugs for less than 3 months. RNA extracted from PBMCs served as the sequencing template. TCR beta libraries were built with iRepertoire HTBI primers and Arm-PCR of CDR3 regions. TCRdb ran MiXCR on the multiplex PCR reads and lists one entry per CDR3 protein. The sample records over 500,000 distinct CDR3 sequences, 15% to 20% being singletons. Another study also made use of these data, one on T cells in Graves' hyperthyroidism and ophthalmopathy.

The rearrangement joins TRBV11-2 to TRBJ2-5; D assignment may be TRBD1 or TRBD2 (5 bases each). The sample was peripheral blood mononuclear cells (PBMCs), taken at new diagnosis, from a patient treated with antithyroid drugs. The TCR originated in a woman aged 25 to 39 with Graves disease. CDR3 protein: CASSFWSLTGGSQETQYF. CDR3 coding DNA: TGTGCCAGCAGCTTTTGGTCGCTAACAGGTGGGAGTCAGGAGACCCAGTACTTC.